The rows below give T cell receptor beta chains drawn from one sample of a study of patients and donors after allogeneic stem cell transplantation. TCRdb processed the RT-PCR reads anew with MiXCR; each CDR3 protein has one entry. The sample yields 160,000 or so distinct CDR3 sequences, roughly 22% seen once. Sequenced sample: blood, either unsorted or a sorted T cell fraction (not recorded which). All receptors come from a human donor who was either an allogeneic HSCT recipient or a stem cell or donor lymphocyte infusion donor (not recorded which). It is not recorded whose cells these are; they may come from a transplant donor. CDR3s include the opening cysteine and the closing phenylalanine or tryptophan. D genes are given only for firm matches. Only some rows state a clone size, as once, few, many or a class for expanded clones.

clone_size j_call v_call d_call cdr3_nt cdr3_aa
few TRBJ1-5 TRBV4-1 - TGCGCCAGCAGCCAATACGCAGAGGGCCGGGGTCAGCCCCAGCATTTT CASSQYAEGRGQPQHF
few TRBJ2-1 TRBV6-5 - TGTGCCAGCCTAAGCAATCGATACAATGAGCAGTTCTTC CASLSNRYNEQFF
- TRBJ1-3 TRBV2 - TGTGCCAGCAGTGAAGAGGGGTCTGGAAACACCATATATTTT CASSEEGSGNTIYF
many TRBJ1-1 TRBV12-3/TRBV12-4 - TGTGCCAGCAGTTTCTCGAGTGAAGCTTTCTTT CASSFSSEAFF
- TRBJ1-4 TRBV7-2 TRBD1 TGTGCCAGCAGCTTGGACAGGGGGAGCGAAAAACTGTTTTTT CASSLDRGSEKLFF
many TRBJ1-2 TRBV12-3/TRBV12-4 - TGTGCCAGCAGTCCCCGTCGACAGAATGGCTACACCTTC CASSPRRQNGYTF
few TRBJ1-5 TRBV27 - TGTGCCAGCAGTCCGGACCCCAATCAGCCCCAGCATTTT CASSPDPNQPQHF
few TRBJ1-2 TRBV5-5 - TGTGCCAGCAGTCGGTCGGCAGTGCTCTATGGCTACACCTTC CASSRSAVLYGYTF
- TRBJ2-3 TRBV4-3 TRBD2 TGCGCCAGCAGACGGACTAGCGGTAGCACAGATACGCAGTATTTT CASRRTSGSTDTQYF
- TRBJ2-5 TRBV10-2 TRBD1 TGCGCCAGCAGGGACAGGGGGACCCAGTACTTC CASRDRGTQYF
- TRBJ2-1 TRBV20-1 - TGCAGTGCTAGAGGAGGGGAGGCCTACAATGAGCAGTTCTTC CSARGGEAYNEQFF
few TRBJ2-5 TRBV19 TRBD2 TGTGCCAGTAGTACGGATAAGCGGGGCCAAGAGACCCAGTACTTC CASSTDKRGQETQYF
- TRBJ2-3 TRBV20-1 - TGCAGTGCTAGAGATGGACGGGAGTCGGATACGCAGTATTTT CSARDGRESDTQYF
- TRBJ2-1 TRBV11-2 TRBD2 TGTGCCAGCAGCCCAACTGGGACTAGGGCTCCCAATGAGCAGTTCTTC CASSPTGTRAPNEQFF
- TRBJ1-5 TRBV7-9 TRBD1 TGTGCCAGCAGCTATGGACAGGGCTTTGTCTCGTCGGGTCAGCCCCAGCATTTT CASSYGQGFVSSGQPQHF
- TRBJ1-2 TRBV25-1 - TGTGCCAGCAACGACCAGGGAAACTATGGCTACACCTTC CASNDQGNYGYTF
- TRBJ2-1 TRBV27 - TGTGCCAGCAGTTGTCTAGCGTACTACAATGAGCAGTTCTTC CASSCLAYYNEQFF
- TRBJ2-2 TRBV12-3/TRBV12-4 TRBD2 TGTGCCAGCAGTTTCGCTAGCGGTAACACCGGGGAGCTGTTTTTT CASSFASGNTGELFF
few TRBJ2-5 TRBV7-9 TRBD2 TGTGCCAGCAGCTTTCGACTAGCGGGAGAAGAGACCCAGTACTTC CASSFRLAGEETQYF
many TRBJ1-5 TRBV10-3 - TGTGCCATCAGTGAGTGGGGGGAGGACCAGCCCCAGCATTTT CAISEWGEDQPQHF
large TRBJ1-1 TRBV5-1 - TGCGCCAGCAGCTTGGTTCCGGGGATGAACACTGAAGCTTTCTTT CASSLVPGMNTEAFF
- TRBJ2-7 TRBV5-1 - TGCGCCAGCAGCTTGGAATGGGGGGCAAGCTCCTACGAGCAGTACTTC CASSLEWGASSYEQYF
few TRBJ2-3 TRBV13 TRBD1 TGTGCCAGCAGCTTGCCGGGACAGGGCCTCCCAGATACGCAGTATTTT CASSLPGQGLPDTQYF
few TRBJ1-2 TRBV20-1 - TGCAGTGCCCCGGGGAGGGGACGCAATGGCTACACCTTC CSAPGRGRNGYTF
few TRBJ1-2 TRBV12-3/TRBV12-4 TRBD1 TGTGCCAGCAATCCAGGGGGCTTGTATGGCTACACCTTC CASNPGGLYGYTF
- TRBJ2-4 TRBV7-2 - TGTGCCAGCAGCTTATTCGGGACTCAAGCCAAAAACATTCAGTACTTC CASSLFGTQAKNIQYF
- TRBJ2-1 TRBV20-1 TRBD1 TGCAGTGCCAAAGGACAGGGGGGCTCCTACAATGAGCAGTTCTTC CSAKGQGGSYNEQFF
- TRBJ2-2 TRBV7-2 - TGTGCCAGCAGTTCACTAGGGAACACCGGGGAGCTGTTTTTT CASSSLGNTGELFF
- TRBJ1-5 TRBV20-1 - TGCAGTGCTAGAGATATGAGACACTGGAAAGTTAAGCCCCAGCATTTT CSARDMRHWKVKPQHF
few TRBJ2-7 TRBV9 TRBD1 TGTGCCAGCAGCGTCGGGACAGGGGCCTACGAGCAGTACTTC CASSVGTGAYEQYF
few TRBJ1-2 TRBV6-5 - TGTGCCAGCAGTTACTTGCTAGGAAGTAACTATGGCTACACCTTC CASSYLLGSNYGYTF
- TRBJ2-7 TRBV29-1 TRBD1 TGCAGCGCTGGGGACAGGGGACGAATGGACGAGCAGTACTTC CSAGDRGRMDEQYF
many TRBJ1-2 TRBV12-3/TRBV12-4 - TGTGCCAGCAGTCCCCTGACAGCCTACTATGGCTACACCTTC CASSPLTAYYGYTF
- TRBJ2-7 TRBV15 TRBD1 TGTGCCACCAGCAGACCTACAGGGGCCTACGAGCAGTACTTC CATSRPTGAYEQYF
- TRBJ2-4 TRBV28 TRBD2 TGTGCCAGCACCTTGGGGAGGGAAAACATTCAGTACTTC CASTLGRENIQYF
few TRBJ2-7 TRBV20-1 TRBD2 TGCAGTGCTAGAGATTCTAGTACTAGCGGGAACTACGAGCAGTACTTC CSARDSSTSGNYEQYF
few TRBJ1-3 TRBV5-1 - TGCGCCAGCAGCCCGCCAAAAACGGCGAACACCATATATTTT CASSPPKTANTIYF
- TRBJ1-1 TRBV20-1 - TGCAGTGGGTCGGAGGACACTGAAGCTTTCTTT CSGSEDTEAFF
- TRBJ2-7 TRBV6-4 - TGTGCCAGCAGTGCGGCAGACTCCTACGAGCAGTACTTC CASSAADSYEQYF
few TRBJ1-6 TRBV4-3 - TGCGCCAGCAGCCAAGACCCCCGGAGGGATAATTCAGAGGGGCCCCTCCACTTT CASSQDPRRDNSEGPLHF